This TCR beta chain is drawn from a study of cytomegalovirus exposure and HLA in healthy donors. Findings of the study overall: Immune exposure was documented only through CMV serostatus. Per a later analysis, approximately 16,000 TCR beta sequences showed association with HLA alleles at 0.05 false discovery rate. A few chains linked to CMV were shown in vitro to be specific for CMV antigens.

PCR was performed using 60 Vbeta and 13 Jbeta primers. Method: immunoSEQ multiplex PCR; TCRdb's copy keeps in-frame clones and lacks some. This table has more than 100,000 clones, about four fifths appearing once. This CDR3 is 13 amino acids long. Germline-derived CDR1 and CDR2 are SGHNT and YYREEE (reference sequence). The V end lost 3 bases, the J end lost 6 bases, and 12 bases lay between the germline ends. This clone turned up a few times. Antigen specificity is unknown. V and J are TRBV5-4 and TRBJ1-1; weak D call: TRBD1 (6 bases). The material sequenced was PBMCs. The receptor comes from a male donor in good health and CMV-seronegative. CDR3 in DNA: TGTGCCAGCAGCTCCCAGGGGATGGCTGAAGCTTTCTTT. It translates to CASSSQGMAEAFF.